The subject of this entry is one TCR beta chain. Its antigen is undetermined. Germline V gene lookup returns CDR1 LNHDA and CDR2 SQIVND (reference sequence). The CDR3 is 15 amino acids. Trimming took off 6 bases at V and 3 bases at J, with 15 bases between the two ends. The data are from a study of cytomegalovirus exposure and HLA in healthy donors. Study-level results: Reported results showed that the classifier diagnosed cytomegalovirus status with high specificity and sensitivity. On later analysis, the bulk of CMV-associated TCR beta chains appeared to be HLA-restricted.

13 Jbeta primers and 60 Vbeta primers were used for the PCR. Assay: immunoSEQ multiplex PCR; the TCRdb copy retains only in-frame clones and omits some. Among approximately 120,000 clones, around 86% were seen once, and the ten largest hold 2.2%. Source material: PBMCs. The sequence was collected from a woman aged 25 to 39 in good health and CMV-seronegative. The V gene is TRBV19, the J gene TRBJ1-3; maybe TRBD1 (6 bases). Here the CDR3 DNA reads TGTGCCAGTAGCATGTTATGGACAGTTGGAAACACCATATATTTT. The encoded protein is CASSMLWTVGNTIYF.